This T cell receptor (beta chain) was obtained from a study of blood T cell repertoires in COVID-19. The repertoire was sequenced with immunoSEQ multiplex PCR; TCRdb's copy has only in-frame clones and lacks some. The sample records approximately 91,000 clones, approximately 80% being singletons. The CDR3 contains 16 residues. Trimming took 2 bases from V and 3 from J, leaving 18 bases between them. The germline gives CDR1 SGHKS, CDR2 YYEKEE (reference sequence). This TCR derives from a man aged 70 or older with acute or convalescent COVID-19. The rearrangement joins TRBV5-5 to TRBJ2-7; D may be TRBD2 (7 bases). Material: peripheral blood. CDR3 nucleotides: TGTGCCAGCAGCTTCGGAGTTTGGGGGGGCAACTACGAGCAGTACGTC. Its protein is CASSFGVWGGNYEQYV.